Described below is a single TCR beta chain sequence and its context. Its antigen remains unknown. The junction differs from germline at one of its ends, possibly a read error. The sample belongs to a study of blood T cells in healthy people across ages. For the second PCR, which ran for roughly 6 to 12 cycles, a sample-barcoded 5' primer and a J-beta primer mix were used. Any given sample supplied a minimum of 3 million CDR3-containing paired-end reads. TCRdb reanalysed the 5' RACE reads using MiXCR and keeps one entry per CDR3 protein. Among fewer than 800,000 distinct CDR3 sequences listed, about 32% were seen once. The CDR3 is made up of 14 amino acids. Germline CDR1 reads SGHRS; CDR2 reads YFSETQ. Overall study results and limits: Long-lived and aged donors differed, with more naive CD4+ cells and higher diversity in the long-lived.

The sequencing input was blood. The chain couples TRBV5-1 to TRBJ1-2; D unresolved. This TCR derives from an elderly woman in good health. CDR3: CASCLGSDGYGYTF. In DNA form, the CDR3 reads TGCGCCAGCTGCTTGGGCTCGGACGGGTATGGCTACACCTTC.